This record covers a single TCR beta chain. Its antigen is as yet unknown. These data originate in a study of T cell responses to AZD1222 COVID-19 vaccine. Analysis merged second doses at about 4 or about 12 weeks. Findings and limits, study-wide: Spike-specific TCR breadth rose after two AZD1222 doses, and depth rose as well. There were mostly white British donors and more females than males, and clonal diversity was possibly underestimated.

The data were produced by immunoSEQ multiplex PCR, yet TCRdb's version contains in-frame clones alone and is incomplete. Of fewer than 200,000 clones listed, around 88% are singletons. The V end lost 0 bases, the J end lost 4 bases, and 9 bases lay between the germline ends. The CDR3 sequence is 14 residues long. In germline, CDR1 is MNHEY, CDR2 SVGAGI. V and J are TRBV6-5 and TRBJ1-1, with a possible D match to TRBD1 (6 bases). The material sequenced was peripheral blood, taken 28 days after the second AZD1222 dose. The clonotype originates from an adult who received the AZD1222 COVID-19 vaccine. This chain's CDR3 is CASSYSGGGTEAFF. CDR3 in DNA: TGTGCCAGCAGTTACTCGGGGGGCGGCACTGAAGCTTTCTTT.